This T cell receptor (beta chain) comes out of a study of cytomegalovirus exposure and HLA in healthy donors. Study-wide findings and caveats: The authors later linked a missense DCLRE1C variant to TCR beta V- and J-gene trimming.

Use of 60 Vbeta and 13 Jbeta primers characterized the PCR. Method: immunoSEQ multiplex PCR; TCRdb's copy keeps in-frame clones and lacks some. The sample table includes roughly 220,000 clones. As to this clone: Antigen unknown.

Trimming at V came to 7 bases and at J to 7 bases, leaving 9 bases not matched to a gene. The CDR3 runs to 13 residues. Germline CDR1 MNHEY, CDR2 SMNVEV (reference sequence). The chain is built from TRBV27 and TRBJ2-7; 8 nucleotides agree with TRBD2. The sample was PBMCs. The TCR originated in a girl aged 2 to 9 in good health and CMV-seropositive. The CDR3 region has the DNA TGTGCCAGCAATCGAGCGGGAGCCGGGGAGCAGTACTTC. It specifies CASNRAGAGEQYF.